One and the same sample provided the 27 T cell receptor beta chains below, sequenced in a study of cytomegalovirus exposure and HLA in healthy donors. It was with 60 Vbeta and 13 Jbeta primers that the PCR ran. The assay was immunoSEQ multiplex PCR, and TCRdb's table has in-frame clones only and misses some. The table lists some 150,000 clones, about 80% of them singletons, with roughly 1.9% in the top ten. The source material was PBMCs. These TCRs come from a woman in her forties in good health and CMV-seronegative.

The genes are TRBV7-9 and TRBJ2-1; D remains ambiguous. Germline values: CDR1 SEHNR, CDR2 FQNEAQ (reference sequence). Trimming removed 5 bases at V and 9 bases at J, with 17 bases between. The CDR3 extends over 14 amino acids. The CDR3 sequence is CASSAPYPISEQFF. The CDR3 region has the DNA TGTGCCAGCAGCGCCCCGTATCCAATCAGTGAGCAGTTCTTC.

This clone was seen only a few times. The chain employs TRBV11-3 and TRBJ2-1; D ambiguous. The germline V gene encodes CDR1 SGHNT and CDR2 YENEEA. Trimming pared 5 bases from V and 6 bases from J, leaving 11 bases between. This CDR3 region has 13 residues. CDR3 sequence reads: CASSLSTPNEQFF. The CDR3 DNA reads TGTGCCAGCAGCCTATCCACCCCCAATGAGCAGTTCTTC.

V gene TRBV28 combines with J gene TRBJ1-1; TRBD1 might be the D (6 bases). CDR3 length: 16 residues. V was cut by 2 bases and J by 5 bases, with 18 bases left in between. CDR1 is MDHEN, CDR2 SYDVKM, per germline. The CDR3, as DNA: TGTGCCAGCAGTTTAATCGGGGGGCGCTTACGAACTGAAGCTTTCTTT. Protein product: CASSLIGGRLRTEAFF.

This sequence joins TRBV6-6 and TRBJ1-1; TRBD1 might be the D (6 bases). Germline V gene lookup returns CDR1 MNHNY and CDR2 SVGAGI (reference sequence). Trimming removed 4 bases from V and 1 base from J, with 13 bases in between. The CDR3 totals 15 residues. CDR3 in DNA: TGTGCCAGCAGTTTGCAGGGGACCTCGAACACTGAAGCTTTCTTT. It is translated as CASSLQGTSNTEAFF.

V and J are TRBV7-9 and TRBJ2-6; no firm D call. V dropped 4 bases and J dropped 1 base, with 2 bases sitting between them. Germline V gene lookup returns CDR1 SEHNR and CDR2 FQNEAQ (reference sequence). The CDR3 covers 13 residues. This chain's CDR3 is CASSSSGANVLTF. CDR3 coding DNA: TGTGCCAGCAGCTCTTCTGGGGCCAACGTCCTGACTTTC.

The CDR3 nucleotides read TGTGCCAGTAGTATATCCCCCCTAGCGGGACTCTACAATGAGCAGTTCTTC. This translates into CASSISPLAGLYNEQFF. The chain recombines TRBV19 with TRBJ2-1, with TRBD2 matching 9 bases. V gave up 2 bases and J gave up 3 bases; unmatched junction bases: 8. The CDR3 covers 17 residues. Germline V gives CDR1 LNHDA, CDR2 SQIVND (reference sequence).

This chain's CDR3 is CASSSGQDQPQHF. CDR3 nucleotide sequence: TGCGCCAGCAGCTCCGGACAGGACCAGCCCCAGCATTTT. The rearrangement links TRBV5-1 to TRBJ1-5; 7 bases agree with TRBD1. From germline, CDR1 is SGHRS and CDR2 YFSETQ. This CDR3 contains 13 residues. Trimming removed 3 bases from V and 7 bases from J; junction bases left unmatched: 4. Filled out from reference TRBV5-1 and TRBJ1-5, the complete variable domain reads KAGVTQTPRYLIKTRGQQVTLSCSPISGHRSVSWYQQTPGQGLQFLFEYFSETQRNKGNFPGRFSGRQFSNSRSEMNVSTLELGDSALYLCASSSGQDQPQHFGDGTRLSIL.

The chain joins TRBV30 to TRBJ1-2, with 7 bases matching TRBD1. CDR1 GTSNPN and CDR2 SVGIG come from the germline V gene (reference sequence). The CDR3 runs to 11 residues. Germline trimming cut 3 bases from V and 8 bases from J; bases unmatched to any gene: 3. As DNA, the CDR3 is TGTGCCTGGAGGACAGGGCAGGGCTACACCTTC. This translates into CAWRTGQGYTF.

This sequence joins TRBV7-7 and TRBJ2-1; 10 nucleotides agree with TRBD2. With V trimmed by 5 bases and J by 7 bases, 11 bases remained unmatched. Germline V CDR1 and CDR2: SSHAT, FNYEAQ (reference sequence). This CDR3 has 16 residues. Here the CDR3 reads CASSARAGGLSNEQFF. The CDR3 nucleotides are TGTGCCAGCAGCGCTCGAGCGGGAGGGTTATCGAATGAGCAGTTCTTC.

The rearrangement links TRBV4-3 to TRBJ1-4; 7 bases are a match to TRBD1. J was trimmed by 7 bases and V by 0 bases; bases with no gene match: 8. The CDR3 runs 16 residues. CDR1 is LGHNA and CDR2 is YSLEER in the germline V gene. Written as DNA, the CDR3 is TGCGCCAGCAGCCAAGATCTCACAGGGGTTGGTGAAAAACTGTTTTTT. This translates into CASSQDLTGVGEKLFF.

The rearrangement joins TRBV5-1 to TRBJ2-2, with D perhaps TRBD1 (5 bases). The V gene's germline CDR1 is SGHRS and CDR2 YFSETQ. This CDR3 has 16 residues. The ends were cut back, 0 bases at V and 3 bases at J, with 12 bases in the middle. CDR3 bases: TGCGCCAGCAGCTTGGCAGGGTCCTCGGACACCGGGGAGCTGTTTTTT. It is translated as CASSLAGSSDTGELFF.

V is TRBV10-3 and J is TRBJ2-7; D is perhaps TRBD2 (7 bases). From germline, CDR1 is ENHRY and CDR2 SYGVKD. Trimming removed 10 bases from V and 7 bases from J, with 14 bases in between. This CDR3 region has 11 residues. The CDR3 DNA is TGTGCCACTGGGGGGGCGGGGGAGCAGTACTTC. Translation: CATGGAGEQYF.

The rearrangement links TRBV28 to TRBJ1-5, with 12 bases fitting TRBD1. This CDR3 is built from 16 residues. With 7 bases clipped from V and 7 bases from J, the junction kept 11 bases outside the gene matches. Per germline, CDR1 MDHEN and CDR2 SYDVKM. The chain's CDR3 is CASTITGTGGMQPQHF. The CDR3 bases are TGTGCCAGCACCATTACTGGGACAGGGGGCATGCAGCCCCAGCATTTT.

The V call is TRBV5-1, the J call TRBJ2-5; D is perhaps TRBD2 (6 bases). The length of the CDR3 is 14 residues. Germline values: CDR1 SGHRS, CDR2 YFSETQ. V was clipped by 0 bases and J by 5 bases, with 11 bases between them. CDR3 nucleotides: TGCGCCAGCAGCTTGGCTGGGGGGTTGGAGACCCAGTACTTC. It translates to CASSLAGGLETQYF.

J is TRBJ2-2 and V is TRBV28; D not resolved. Germline CDR1 and CDR2: MDHEN and SYDVKM. Deletions cut 3 bases from V and 7 bases from J, with 6 bases between. CDR3 length equals 12 residues. CDR3 in amino acids: CASSFSIGELFF. The CDR3 DNA sequence: TGTGCCAGCAGTTTTTCTATCGGGGAGCTGTTTTTT.

This clone has just one count. The J gene is TRBJ2-5, the V gene TRBV27; D not certain. The CDR3 is made up of 14 amino acids. Germline CDR1 and CDR2: MNHEY and SMNVEV (reference sequence). The ends were cut back, 6 bases at V and 0 bases at J, with 11 bases in the middle. This CDR3 is CASRSMRYQETQYF. The CDR3, as DNA: TGTGCCAGCAGGAGTATGAGGTACCAAGAGACCCAGTACTTC.

This chain uses TRBV28 with TRBJ2-3, with D perhaps matching TRBD2 (6 bases). This CDR3 has 16 residues. The ends were cut back, 2 bases at V and 3 bases at J, with 15 bases in the middle. The germline gives CDR1 MDHEN, CDR2 SYDVKM. The CDR3 bases are TGTGCCAGCAGTTTAATCAGACTAGACACTACAGATACGCAGTATTTT. Its protein is CASSLIRLDTTDTQYF. Drawing the rest from reference TRBV28 and TRBJ2-3, the complete variable domain is DVKVTQSSRYLVKRTGEKVFLECVQDMDHENMFWYRQDPGLGLRLIYFSYDVKMKEKGDIPEGYSVSREKKERFSLILESASTNQTSMYLCASSLIRLDTTDTQYFGPGTRLTVL.

The chain carries TRBV14 and TRBJ2-1; 12 bases line up with TRBD2. CDR3 length: 15 residues. V gave up 0 bases and J gave up 8 bases; unmatched junction bases: 2. In germline, CDR1 is SGHDN, CDR2 FVKESK. CDR3 sequence reads: CASSQDLAGGYEQFF. CDR3 in DNA: TGTGCCAGCAGCCAAGATCTAGCGGGAGGGTATGAGCAGTTCTTC.

CDR3: CASRWIQTGYGEQYF. CDR3 nucleotides: TGTGCCAGCAGGTGGATCCAGACAGGGTATGGCGAGCAGTACTTC. This chain links TRBV2 with TRBJ2-7, with 7 positions matching TRBD1. This CDR3 has 15 residues. Germline-derived CDR1 and CDR2 are SNHLY and FYNNEI. The ends lost 6 bases at V and 6 bases at J; junction bases unmatched: 14.

V usage is TRBV4-1 and J usage is TRBJ2-5; 7 positions match TRBD2. CDR1 and CDR2 from the germline V gene are MGHRA and YSYEKL. This CDR3 is 18 amino acids long. V shed 0 bases and J 1 base; nucleotides not matched to a gene: 11. CDR3: CASSQDLKTSVVQETQYF. Here the CDR3 DNA reads TGCGCCAGCAGCCAAGATCTCAAAACTAGCGTAGTCCAAGAGACCCAGTACTTC.

The chain uses TRBV7-3 and TRBJ1-1, with D unresolved. The germline V gene encodes CDR1 SGHTA and CDR2 FQGTGA. CDR3 length: 13 amino acids. V dropped 4 bases and J dropped 2 bases, with 8 bases sitting between them. The DNA for the CDR3 is TGTGCCAGCAGCTCGACGGGAAACACTGAAGCTTTCTTT. Protein sequence: CASSSTGNTEAFF.

Points on this clone: Its ends do not fully match the called genes, so a read error is possible. The V and J genes are TRBV9 and TRBJ1-3, with TRBD1 matching over 7 bases. CDR1 and CDR2 from the germline V gene are SGDLS and YYNGEE. The CDR3 totals 17 residues. CDR3 nucleotide sequence: TGTGCCAGCAGCGACAAGGGGGGAGACAGGGACGGAAGCACCATATATTTT. Protein product: CASSDKGGDRDGSTIYF.

This clone was observed a few times. V and J are TRBV27 and TRBJ1-2, with a tentative D call TRBD1 (6 bases). The CDR3 runs 17 residues. V dropped 3 bases and J dropped 4 bases, with 21 bases sitting between them. From germline, CDR1 is MNHEY and CDR2 SMNVEV (reference sequence). In DNA form, the CDR3 reads TGTGCCAGCAGTTTCAACAGGGCGGCTACGCGGAGCTATGGCTACACCTTC. Translating gives CASSFNRAATRSYGYTF.

The genes are TRBV7-3 and TRBJ1-1; the D is unclear. This CDR3 has 15 residues. Germline V lookup: CDR1 SGHTA, CDR2 FQGTGA. The V end was cut by 0 bases, the J end by 3 bases, with 11 bases between. CDR3 region: CASSLTGTRDTEAFF. The CDR3 coding sequence is TGTGCCAGCAGCTTAACGGGCACACGAGACACTGAAGCTTTCTTT. The full variable domain, completed using reference TRBV7-3 and TRBJ1-1, is GAGVSQTPSNKVTEKGKYVELRCDPISGHTALYWYRQSLGQGPEFLIYFQGTGAADDSGLPNDRFFAVRPEGSVSTLKIQRTERGDSAVYLCASSLTGTRDTEAFFGQGTRLTVV.

The V call is TRBV4-3, the J call TRBJ2-4; the D gene is possibly TRBD2 (5 bases). The ends were cut back, 2 bases at V and 8 bases at J, with 10 bases in the middle. The CDR3 sequence is 13 residues long. Germline values: CDR1 LGHNA, CDR2 YSLEER. In nucleotides, the CDR3 is TGCGCCAGCAGCCAACCGGGGTGGGACATTCAGTACTTC. It codes for CASSQPGWDIQYF.

This chain connects TRBV19 to TRBJ2-7; TRBD2 aligns across 13 bases. The V gene end was trimmed by 3 bases and the J gene end by 4 bases; junction bases not matched to a gene: 3. The CDR3 extends over 15 amino acids. From germline, CDR1 is LNHDA and CDR2 SQIVND (reference sequence). The chain's CDR3 is CASSMGTSGKYEQYF. The CDR3 bases are TGTGCCAGTAGTATGGGGACTAGCGGGAAGTACGAGCAGTACTTC.

CDR3 region: CASRRSLADYNEQFF. The CDR3 DNA sequence: TGTGCCAGCCGCCGATCACTAGCGGACTACAATGAGCAGTTCTTC. This sequence joins TRBV6-5 and TRBJ2-1, with TRBD2 matching over 8 bases. The ends lost 8 bases at V and 3 bases at J; junction bases unmatched: 9. CDR1 MNHEY and CDR2 SVGAGI come from the germline V gene. CDR3 size: 15 residues.